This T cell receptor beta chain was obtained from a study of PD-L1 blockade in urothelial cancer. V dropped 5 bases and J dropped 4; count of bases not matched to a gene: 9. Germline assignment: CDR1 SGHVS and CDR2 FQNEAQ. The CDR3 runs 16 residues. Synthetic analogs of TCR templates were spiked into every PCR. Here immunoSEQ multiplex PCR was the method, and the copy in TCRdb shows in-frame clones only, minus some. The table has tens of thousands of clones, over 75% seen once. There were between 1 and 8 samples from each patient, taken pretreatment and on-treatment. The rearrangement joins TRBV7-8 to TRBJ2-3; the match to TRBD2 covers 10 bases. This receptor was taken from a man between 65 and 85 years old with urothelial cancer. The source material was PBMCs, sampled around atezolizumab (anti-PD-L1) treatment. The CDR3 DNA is TGTGCCAGCAGCCAGTGGAGCGGGAGGGCCTCAGATACGCAGTATTTT. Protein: CASSQWSGRASDTQYF.